These 24 T cell receptor beta chains came from one sample sequenced in a study of blood T cell repertoires in COVID-19. Some clones are missing from TCRdb's copy, which holds only in-frame ones; the method was immunoSEQ multiplex PCR. The sample has some 46,000 clones, over 80% seen once. The specimen was peripheral blood. The receptors were gathered from a man in his sixties with active COVID-19.

The rearrangement uses TRBV7-8 and TRBJ2-7; TRBD1 matches 8 bases. The ends lost 4 bases at V and 6 bases at J; junction bases unmatched: 8. The CDR3 consists of 14 residues. Germline CDR1 reads SGHVS; CDR2 reads FQNEAQ. The CDR3 sequence: CASSSRGRPSEQYF. In nucleotides, the CDR3 is TGTGCCAGCAGCTCCAGGGGGCGCCCCTCCGAGCAGTACTTC.

The chain links TRBV7-6 to TRBJ2-2; a possible D gene is TRBD2 (6 bases). CDR1 and CDR2 from the germline V gene are SGHVS and FNYEAQ. The CDR3 totals 15 residues. V gave up 6 bases and J gave up 8 bases, with 19 bases separating them. CDR3 coding DNA: TGTGCCAGCAGTTCCGGGGCGGAGGGCCAAGGGGAGCTGTTTTTT. Protein product: CASSSGAEGQGELFF.

CDR3 protein: CASSSWGGPEVAETQYF. In nucleotides, the CDR3 is TGTGCCAGCAGCTCGTGGGGGGGGCCGGAAGTCGCAGAGACCCAGTACTTC. This sequence joins TRBV11-2 and TRBJ2-5, with a possible D match to TRBD2 (7 bases). The CDR3 sequence is 17 residues long. Germline loops: CDR1 SGHAT, CDR2 FQNNGV. V lost 4 bases, J lost 4 bases, and 22 bases lay in between.

This chain connects TRBV28 to TRBJ1-4, with D perhaps matching TRBD1 (5 bases). Looked up from germline, CDR1 is MDHEN and CDR2 is SYDVKM. The CDR3 has 15 residues. V lost 4 bases and J lost 4, with 13 bases in between. The CDR3 region is CASSSPQGFNEKLFF. The CDR3, as DNA: TGTGCCAGCAGTTCACCCCAGGGTTTTAATGAAAAACTGTTTTTT.

The chain is built from TRBV9 and TRBJ2-7; TRBD1 agrees at 7 bases. The germline CDR1 and CDR2 sequences are SGDLS and YYNGEE. Trimming took 0 bases from V and 2 from J; bases not matched to a gene: 5. The CDR3 consists of 15 residues. CDR3 in DNA: TGTGCCAGCAGCGTAGGGGCAGGGGGTACCTACGAGCAGTACTTC. Encoded protein: CASSVGAGGTYEQYF.

This rearrangement joins TRBV19 to TRBJ2-1; 8 nucleotides line up with TRBD2. The germline V gene has CDR1 LNHDA and CDR2 SQIVND (reference sequence). V lost 9 bases, J lost 7 bases, and 11 bases stayed unmatched. The length of the CDR3 is 14 residues. Written as DNA, the CDR3 is TGTGCCAGCAGCAGCGGGAGTGGGCGAAATGAGCAGTTCTTC. It specifies CASSSGSGRNEQFF.

The chain carries TRBV4-3 and TRBJ1-1, with TRBD1 identical over 9 bases. Trimming at V came to 3 bases and at J to 2 bases, leaving 7 bases not matched to a gene. The CDR3 has 16 residues. The germline gives CDR1 LGHNA, CDR2 YSLEER. The chain's CDR3 is CASSHLPGQGNTEAFF. The CDR3 nucleotides read TGCGCCAGCAGCCACCTACCGGGACAGGGAAACACTGAAGCTTTCTTT.

This rearrangement joins TRBV19 to TRBJ1-3; no firm D call. The CDR3 runs to 14 residues. From germline, CDR1 is LNHDA and CDR2 SQIVND (reference sequence). V gave up 3 bases and J gave up 2 bases, with 8 bases separating them. CDR3 in amino acids: CASSIGGAGNTIYF. As DNA, the CDR3 is TGTGCCAGTAGTATTGGAGGAGCTGGAAACACCATATATTTT.

V gene TRBV7-2 combines with J gene TRBJ1-1; D is unresolved. Germline V lookup: CDR1 SGHTA, CDR2 FQGNSA. The CDR3 consists of 14 residues. Trimming pared 5 bases from V and 1 base from J, leaving 11 bases between. The chain's CDR3 is CASSAFQANTEAFF. In nucleotides, the CDR3 is TGTGCCAGCAGCGCCTTCCAGGCGAACACTGAAGCTTTCTTT.

Only a few counts were recorded for this clone. Here the CDR3 reads CAIKHDSDTGELFF. CDR3 in DNA: TGTGCCATCAAGCATGACAGTGACACCGGGGAGCTGTTTTTT. V usage is TRBV10-3 and J usage is TRBJ2-2, with D maybe TRBD1 (5 bases). Deletions cut 7 bases from V and 3 bases from J, with 12 bases between. Germline V gene data show CDR1 as ENHRY and CDR2 as SYGVKD. The CDR3 contains 14 residues.

This sequence joins TRBV29-1 and TRBJ2-7, with 8 bases aligning to TRBD2. Per the germline V gene, CDR1 is SQVTM and CDR2 is ANQGSEA. V lost 0 bases, J lost 5 bases, and 9 bases stayed unmatched. This CDR3 region has 15 residues. The CDR3 nucleotides are TGCAGCGTTGAAGATTTCGGGACTAGTTCCCACGAGCAGTACTTC. Amino acid sequence: CSVEDFGTSSHEQYF.

The chain links TRBV18 to TRBJ1-3, with 9 bases fitting TRBD1. Germline loops: CDR1 KGHSH, CDR2 LQKENI. CDR3 length equals 15 residues. The ends lost 3 bases at V and 1 base at J; junction bases unmatched: 1. The CDR3 sequence: CASSPGTGSGNTIYF. The DNA of the CDR3 is TGTGCCAGCTCACCCGGGACAGGGTCTGGAAACACCATATATTTT.

The chain combines TRBV5-4 with TRBJ1-1; unclear D gene. The CDR3 is 15 residues long. V dropped 0 bases and J dropped 2 bases, with 11 bases sitting between them. Germline V CDR1 and CDR2: SGHNT, YYREEE (reference sequence). The CDR3 loop is CASSLDSQANTEAFF. CDR3 bases: TGTGCCAGCAGCTTGGATTCTCAGGCCAACACTGAAGCTTTCTTT.

Only one count was recorded for this clone. The gene calls are TRBV5-8 and TRBJ2-3; 7 bases agree with TRBD2. Germline trimming cut 0 bases from V and 3 bases from J; bases unmatched to any gene: 10. This CDR3 has 17 amino acids. The germline gives CDR1 SGHTS, CDR2 YDEGEE. The CDR3 DNA reads as TGTGCCAGCAGCTTGGCCGCAGAAGAGGGAGGGACAGATACGCAGTATTTT. Encoded protein: CASSLAAEEGGTDTQYF.

The chain couples TRBV25-1 to TRBJ1-1, with TRBD1 as a possible D gene (6 bases). Germline-derived CDR1 and CDR2 are MGHDK and SYGVNS. The V end was cut by 2 bases, the J end by 4 bases, with 8 bases between. This CDR3 has 13 residues. CDR3 DNA: TGTGCCAGCAGTGAACAGGGGATCACTGAAGCTTTCTTT. Translating gives CASSEQGITEAFF.

This sequence joins TRBV19 and TRBJ1-2; unclear D gene. CDR1 LNHDA and CDR2 SQIVND come from the germline V gene (reference sequence). The CDR3 spans 14 residues. V lost 5 bases, J lost 2 bases, and 12 bases lay in between. The CDR3 reads CASSVQITNYGYTF. The CDR3 bases are TGTGCCAGTAGTGTCCAGATAACCAACTATGGCTACACCTTC.

CDR3 sequence reads: CASSPGAGPYEQFF. The CDR3 DNA is TGTGCCAGCAGCCCTGGAGCGGGGCCCTATGAGCAGTTCTTC. V and J are TRBV3-1 (or the pseudogene TRBV3-2) and TRBJ2-1; the match to TRBD2 covers 7 bases. Trimming cost V 4 bases and J 8 bases; bases outside gene matches: 8. CDR1 is LGHDT and CDR2 is YNNKEL in the germline V gene (reference sequence). The CDR3 loop spans 14 amino acids.

CDR3 sequence: CASSRTTSGRGNTGELFF. CDR3 bases: TGTGCCAGCTCACGGACGACTAGCGGGAGGGGTAACACCGGGGAGCTGTTTTTT. The J gene is TRBJ2-2, the V gene TRBV18, with TRBD2 matching over 14 bases. V lost 4 bases and J lost 2; bases outside the gene matches: 6. The V gene's germline CDR1 is KGHSH and CDR2 LQKENI. CDR3 length: 18 amino acids.

The gene calls are TRBV7-2 and TRBJ2-7, with 11 positions matching TRBD2. CDR3 length equals 15 residues. The V segment lost 5 bases and the J segment 2 bases; nucleotides outside the gene matches: 5. The germline CDR1 and CDR2 sequences are SGHTA and FQGNSA. The CDR3 sequence: CASSLTSGGTYEQYF. CDR3 nucleotides: TGTGCCAGCAGCCTAACTAGCGGGGGCACCTACGAGCAGTACTTC.

The chain joins TRBV16 to TRBJ1-4, with TRBD1 matching 7 bases. In germline, CDR1 is KGHSY, CDR2 FQNENV. V was clipped by 4 bases and J by 6 bases; unmatched bases: 8. The CDR3 sequence is 15 residues long. The chain's CDR3 is CASSPRTGRHEKLFF. CDR3 nucleotides: TGTGCCAGCAGCCCAAGGACAGGCAGGCATGAAAAACTGTTTTTT.

The V and J genes are TRBV11-1 and TRBJ1-1, with D hard to call. V lost 1 base, J lost 11 bases, and 14 bases lay in between. CDR3 length equals 13 residues. CDR1 is SGHAT, CDR2 FQDESV, per germline (reference sequence). CDR3 residues: CASSLEFTSGAFF. The DNA of the CDR3 is TGTGCCAGCAGCTTAGAGTTTACGTCGGGGGCTTTCTTT. The whole variable domain, filled in from reference TRBV11-1 and TRBJ1-1, reads EAEVAQSPRYKITEKSQAVAFWCDPISGHATLYWYRQILGQGPELLVQFQDESVVDDSQLPKDRFSAERLKGVDSTLKIQPAELGDSAMYLCASSLEFTSGAFFGQGTRLTVV.

This clone was seen a single time. The chain employs TRBV11-2 and TRBJ2-3; TRBD1 aligns across 7 bases. The CDR3 covers 19 residues. CDR1 SGHAT and CDR2 FQNNGV come from the germline V gene. Germline trimming cut 0 bases from V and 4 bases from J; bases unmatched to any gene: 16. Here the CDR3 reads CASSLDPLGDSPEADTQYF. DNA of the CDR3: TGTGCCAGCAGCTTAGACCCACTCGGGGACAGCCCCGAGGCAGATACGCAGTATTTT. Full variable domain (remainder filled in from reference TRBV11-2 and TRBJ2-3): EAGVAQSPRYKIIEKRQSVAFWCNPISGHATLYWYQQILGQGPKLLIQFQNNGVVDDSQLPKDRFSAERLKGVDSTLKIQPAKLEDSAVYLCASSLDPLGDSPEADTQYFGPGTRLTVL.

The chain employs TRBV11-2 and TRBJ2-3; 8 bases agree with TRBD2. The germline CDR1 and CDR2 sequences are SGHAT and FQNNGV. The CDR3 loop spans 16 amino acids. Losses at the gene ends were 4 bases for V and 4 bases for J; bases not matched to a gene: 10. The CDR3 region has the DNA TGTGCCAGCAGCTCAAGGGGACTAGGCATCCCAGATACGCAGTATTTT. Translated: CASSSRGLGIPDTQYF.

This chain links TRBV5-1 with TRBJ2-3; 8 bases agree with TRBD2. J lost 2 bases, V lost 0 bases, and 8 bases had no gene match. Germline-derived CDR1 and CDR2 are SGHRS and YFSETQ. This CDR3 comprises 17 residues. The CDR3, as DNA: TGCGCCAGCAGCTTGGCCTTGGCGGGGGGTTCCACAGATACGCAGTATTTT. Protein sequence: CASSLALAGGSTDTQYF.